The 31 T cell receptor beta chains below come from one sample, sequenced in a study of sequential checkpoint blockade in melanoma. Stated treatment: randomized to nivolumab then ipilimumab (arm A) or the reverse (arm B). The assay was immunoSEQ multiplex PCR, and TCRdb's table has in-frame clones only and misses some. Here the sample spans 15,000 to 20,000 clones, roughly 74% being singletons. The material sequenced was CD8+ T cells sorted from blood (inferred from file names), taken from a patient given nivolumab and ipilimumab in sequence. The receptors stem from a human donor with melanoma.

The CDR3 loop reads CASSLAGYTYEQYF. The CDR3 nucleotides are TGCGCCAGCAGCTTGGCGGGGTACACCTACGAGCAGTACTTC. The V gene is TRBV5-1, the J gene TRBJ2-7; perhaps TRBD2 as D (5 bases). The CDR3 extends over 14 amino acids. The V end lost 0 bases, the J end lost 2 bases, and 9 bases lay between the germline ends. Germline V gene data show CDR1 as SGHRS and CDR2 as YFSETQ.

A word on this clone: An end of the junction differs from the germline gene, which may be a read error. V and J are TRBV6-4 and TRBJ1-2, with a weak D call TRBD1 (5 bases). CDR1 and CDR2 (germline): MRHNA, SNTAGT. CDR3 length: 15 residues. The DNA of the CDR3 is TGTGCCGGCAGTCCCGGAGGGGACTCCGCCTATGGCTACACCTTC. It yields the protein CAGSPGGDSAYGYTF.

This clone has a single count. J is TRBJ1-2 and V is TRBV6-4, with a tentative D call TRBD1 (6 bases). Germline V CDR1 and CDR2: MRHNA, SNTAGT. Trimming took 0 bases from V and 6 from J, leaving 11 bases between them. CDR3 size: 14 residues. The CDR3 DNA reads TGTGCCAGCAGTGACTCTAGGACAGATGATGGCTACACCTTC. Its translation is CASSDSRTDDGYTF.

CDR3 DNA sequence: TGTGCCAGCAGCACTAGGGGGCTAATGAACACTGAAGCTTTCTTT. It specifies CASSTRGLMNTEAFF. The V and J genes are TRBV7-9 and TRBJ1-1; TRBD1 agrees at 7 bases. V gave up 5 bases and J gave up 0 bases; unmatched junction bases: 6. Germline CDR1 is SEHNR and CDR2 is FQNEAQ (reference sequence). This CDR3 spans 15 amino acids.

The chain links TRBV4-1 to TRBJ2-7; 7 bases fit TRBD2. The germline V gene has CDR1 MGHRA and CDR2 YSYEKL. The V and J ends lost 4 bases and 0 bases, in that order; junction bases with no gene match: 6. This CDR3 has 15 amino acids. CDR3 nucleotide sequence: TGCGCCAGCAGCCCCTTAGCGGGTAGCTCCTACGAGCAGTACTTC. This encodes CASSPLAGSSYEQYF.

This chain links TRBV11-2 with TRBJ2-7; 10 bases are a match to TRBD2. CDR3 length: 14 residues. V shed 2 bases and J 5 bases; nucleotides not matched to a gene: 3. Germline CDR1 reads SGHAT; CDR2 reads FQNNGV. CDR3: CASSLRLAGHEQYF. For the CDR3, the DNA is TGTGCCAGCAGCTTAAGACTAGCGGGTCACGAGCAGTACTTC.

The chain employs TRBV6-5 and TRBJ2-1; D is unresolved. The CDR3 has 14 amino acids. Trimming took off 2 bases at V and 8 bases at J, with 13 bases between the two ends. The germline V gene has CDR1 MNHEY and CDR2 SVGAGI. CDR3 DNA: TGTGCCAGCAGTTACAGAGTCCAAGGAGATGAGCAGTTCTTC. Translated, it gives CASSYRVQGDEQFF.

Here the CDR3 reads CASSMDFYNEQFF. In DNA form, the CDR3 reads TGCGCCAGCTCTATGGACTTCTACAATGAGCAGTTCTTC. The rearrangement uses TRBV5-1 and TRBJ2-1; D is perhaps TRBD2 (5 bases). CDR3 length: 13 amino acids. CDR1 and CDR2 from the germline V gene are SGHRS and YFSETQ. V lost 7 bases and J lost 3, with 11 bases in between.

This clone came up a few times. CDR3 residues: CASSGERVSNEQFF. Here the CDR3 DNA reads TGTGCCAGCAGTGGAGAGAGGGTCTCGAATGAGCAGTTCTTC. The chain recombines TRBV6-1 with TRBJ2-1; weak D call: TRBD2 (5 bases). Germline CDR1 MNHNS, CDR2 SASEGT. The CDR3 extends over 14 amino acids. Trimming took off 4 bases at V and 7 bases at J, with 14 bases between the two ends.

The rearrangement uses TRBV5-3 and TRBJ1-2, with TRBD1 matching 7 bases. TRBV5-3 is an ORF; its function is uncertain. The CDR3 has 14 residues. V shed 2 bases, J shed 4 bases, and the junction held 5 bases outside the gene matches. CDR3 in amino acids: CARSFGQVGYGYTF. The CDR3 nucleotides are TGTGCCAGAAGCTTTGGACAGGTTGGCTATGGCTACACCTTC.

Notes on this clone: Sequence at one end of the junction differs from germline and may be a read error. The chain is built from TRBV6-6 and TRBJ2-2; 9 nucleotides match TRBD2. CDR3 length: 16 residues. From germline, CDR1 is MNHNY and CDR2 SVGAGI (reference sequence). The CDR3 DNA follows: TGTGCCAGCAGTTACCTGGCTAGCGGGAACGCCGGGGAGCTGTTTTTT. Protein product: CASSYLASGNAGELFF.

This clone was detected once. The chain carries TRBV11-2 and TRBJ1-2; a weak D match, TRBD1 (6 bases). In germline, CDR1 is SGHAT, CDR2 FQNNGV. This CDR3 has 15 residues. With 4 bases removed from V and 3 bases from J, the gap between germline ends came to 15 bases. CDR3 coding DNA: TGTGCCAGCAGCTCCAAACCCTGGACAGACTATGGCTACACCTTC. Translating it yields CASSSKPWTDYGYTF.

V and J are TRBV11-1 and TRBJ2-7, with TRBD1 as a possible D gene (5 bases). Germline loops: CDR1 SGHAT, CDR2 FQDESV (reference sequence). The CDR3 is 14 amino acids. Trimming removed 1 base from V and 6 bases from J, with 13 bases in between. The CDR3 spells CASSLVGQGSEQYF. The CDR3 DNA follows: TGTGCCAGCAGCTTAGTAGGTCAGGGAAGCGAGCAGTACTTC.

The chain employs TRBV7-8 and TRBJ1-1; 8 bases agree with TRBD1. V was clipped by 2 bases and J by 3 bases; unmatched bases: 5. Germline values: CDR1 SGHVS, CDR2 FQNEAQ. This CDR3 has 15 residues. The CDR3 reads CASSLFPGGDTEAFF. CDR3 DNA: TGTGCCAGCAGCTTATTCCCAGGGGGCGACACTGAAGCTTTCTTT.

The chain recombines TRBV6-1 with TRBJ1-3, with D possibly being TRBD1 (5 bases). V lost 2 bases and J lost 4, with 12 bases in between. CDR3 length: 15 amino acids. CDR1 is MNHNS, CDR2 SASEGT, per germline. The CDR3: CASSETGSGGNTIYF. For the CDR3, the DNA is TGTGCCAGCAGTGAAACAGGATCTGGGGGAAACACCATATATTTT.

In its sample, this clone was seen once. The V call is TRBV7-9, the J call TRBJ2-7; TRBD1 agrees at 7 bases. This CDR3 contains 13 residues. Trimming removed 4 bases from V and 5 bases from J; junction bases left unmatched: 5. The V gene's germline CDR1 is SEHNR and CDR2 FQNEAQ (reference sequence). CDR3 sequence: CASSSRTGDEQYF. DNA for the CDR3: TGTGCCAGCAGCTCAAGAACAGGGGACGAGCAGTACTTC.

This chain connects TRBV6-4 to TRBJ2-6, with 7 bases identical to TRBD1. V lost 2 bases, J lost 0 bases, and 4 bases stayed unmatched. Germline CDR1 MRHNA, CDR2 SNTAGT. This CDR3 has 17 residues. The CDR3 loop reads CASSDETGNSGANVLTF. The CDR3 DNA reads as TGTGCCAGCAGTGACGAGACAGGGAACTCTGGGGCCAACGTCCTGACTTTC.

The chain joins TRBV4-2 to TRBJ1-1, with a possible D match to TRBD1 (6 bases). V gave up 2 bases and J gave up 4 bases, with 14 bases separating them. CDR3 length: 15 residues. Germline lookup yields CDR1 LGHNA and CDR2 YNFKEQ. The CDR3: CASSQKQGSGTEAFF. As DNA, the CDR3 is TGTGCCAGCAGCCAAAAACAGGGTTCGGGCACTGAAGCTTTCTTT.

The chain couples TRBV7-9 to TRBJ2-5; tentatively, D is TRBD2 (6 bases). V shed 1 base and J shed 4 bases, with 10 bases lying between them. CDR1 is SEHNR, CDR2 FQNEAQ, per germline (reference sequence). The CDR3 has 14 residues. The CDR3 DNA follows: TGTGCCAGCAGCTTAGGGGGGGAACTAGAGACCCAGTACTTC. This translates into CASSLGGELETQYF.

This chain connects TRBV11-2 to TRBJ2-7; tentatively, D is TRBD1 (6 bases). The V and J ends lost 8 bases and 3 bases respectively, with 14 bases between them. The length of the CDR3 is 13 residues. Germline assignment: CDR1 SGHAT and CDR2 FQNNGV. The CDR3 is CASAGDNYYEQYF. CDR3 DNA: TGTGCCAGCGCCGGGGACAACTACTACGAGCAGTACTTC.

The V gene is TRBV10-3, the J gene TRBJ2-5; TRBD2 is a possible D gene (6 bases). The CDR3 is made up of 15 amino acids. With 10 bases removed from V and 2 bases from J, the gap between germline ends came to 20 bases. Germline assignment: CDR1 ENHRY and CDR2 SYGVKD. CDR3: CATKSGDDGQETQYF. CDR3 bases: TGTGCCACAAAGTCGGGGGACGACGGACAAGAGACCCAGTACTTC.

J is TRBJ2-7 and V is TRBV2; 10 bases line up with TRBD2. The germline CDR1 and CDR2 sequences are SNHLY and FYNNEI. CDR3 length: 14 residues. V lost 9 bases, J lost 2 bases, and 7 bases stayed unmatched. CDR3 sequence (DNA): TGTGCCAGTGTAATAGCGGGAGGTGCCTACGAGCAGTACTTC. It specifies CASVIAGGAYEQYF.

J is TRBJ2-3 and V is TRBV5-4; D not certain. V gave up 1 base and J gave up 0 bases, with 6 bases separating them. The CDR3 spans 14 residues. Germline loops: CDR1 SGHNT, CDR2 YYREEE (reference sequence). The CDR3 here is CASSLYPSTDTQYF. Here the CDR3 DNA reads TGTGCCAGCAGCTTGTATCCGAGCACAGATACGCAGTATTTT.

V and J are TRBV11-2 and TRBJ2-7; 8 bases agree with TRBD1. The CDR3 has 14 residues. The junction had 3 bases not matched to a gene; V was cut back by 3 bases and J by 2 bases. Germline CDR1 is SGHAT and CDR2 is FQNNGV. The CDR3: CASSFRGRTYEQYF. CDR3 nucleotides: TGTGCCAGCAGCTTCAGGGGGCGGACCTACGAGCAGTACTTC.

This sequence joins TRBV6-1 and TRBJ2-7; the match to TRBD1 covers 11 bases. Germline CDR1 and CDR2: MNHNS and SASEGT. The CDR3 loop spans 15 amino acids. The V and J ends lost 7 bases and 2 bases, in that order; junction bases with no gene match: 7. CDR3 in DNA: TGTGCCAGCACCCTACCGGGACAGGGGGCCTACGAGCAGTACTTC. It is translated as CASTLPGQGAYEQYF.

Details on this clone: At one end, the junction sequence differs from germline, possibly due to a read error. This chain links TRBV6-1 with TRBJ1-1, with D hard to call. Germline CDR1 reads MNHNS; CDR2 reads SASEGT. The CDR3 runs to 14 residues. The CDR3 DNA reads as TGTGCCAACAGTGAAAGTATTGAGTCGGGTGAAGCTTTCTTT. Amino acids: CANSESIESGEAFF.

This clone was counted between two and nine times. The chain uses TRBV19 and TRBJ1-1; unclear D gene. Germline CDR1 is LNHDA and CDR2 is SQIVND (reference sequence). The CDR3 is 13 residues long. V was trimmed by 3 bases and J by 1 base, leaving 6 bases between them. For the CDR3, the DNA is TGTGCCAGTAGTATGACACGGAACACTGAAGCTTTCTTT. Translation gives CASSMTRNTEAFF.

V gene TRBV6-4 combines with J gene TRBJ1-5; TRBD1 matches 7 bases. Germline CDR1 reads MRHNA; CDR2 reads SNTAGT. This CDR3 contains 14 residues. V lost 5 bases and J lost 8; bases outside the gene matches: 9. CDR3: CASSPWDSREPQHF. Here the CDR3 DNA reads TGTGCCAGCAGTCCCTGGGACAGCAGGGAGCCCCAGCATTTT.

V is TRBV6-5 and J is TRBJ2-7; 7 nucleotides align to TRBD1. CDR1 and CDR2 from the germline V gene are MNHEY and SVGAGI. This CDR3 is built from 15 residues. With 2 bases clipped from V and 4 bases from J, the junction kept 8 bases outside the gene matches. This CDR3 reads CASSYGQGGRYEQYF. CDR3 DNA: TGTGCCAGCAGTTACGGTCAAGGGGGCAGGTACGAGCAGTACTTC.

The CDR3 nucleotides are TGCGCCAGCAGCCTCGGGACTAGCGGGGGATATGAGCAGTTCTTC. It translates to CASSLGTSGGYEQFF. The rearrangement links TRBV4-1 to TRBJ2-1, with TRBD2 matching over 14 bases. The germline gives CDR1 MGHRA, CDR2 YSYEKL. The CDR3 covers 15 residues. Losses at the gene ends were 4 bases for V and 8 bases for J; bases not matched to a gene: 4.

V and J are TRBV6-4 and TRBJ2-3, with 7 nucleotides matching TRBD2. The CDR3 totals 15 residues. CDR1 is MRHNA and CDR2 is SNTAGT in the germline V gene. Losses at the gene ends were 5 bases for V and 2 bases for J; bases not matched to a gene: 7. The CDR3 loop is CASSTSDGDTDTQYF. The CDR3 DNA reads as TGTGCCAGCAGTACTAGCGATGGAGACACAGATACGCAGTATTTT.